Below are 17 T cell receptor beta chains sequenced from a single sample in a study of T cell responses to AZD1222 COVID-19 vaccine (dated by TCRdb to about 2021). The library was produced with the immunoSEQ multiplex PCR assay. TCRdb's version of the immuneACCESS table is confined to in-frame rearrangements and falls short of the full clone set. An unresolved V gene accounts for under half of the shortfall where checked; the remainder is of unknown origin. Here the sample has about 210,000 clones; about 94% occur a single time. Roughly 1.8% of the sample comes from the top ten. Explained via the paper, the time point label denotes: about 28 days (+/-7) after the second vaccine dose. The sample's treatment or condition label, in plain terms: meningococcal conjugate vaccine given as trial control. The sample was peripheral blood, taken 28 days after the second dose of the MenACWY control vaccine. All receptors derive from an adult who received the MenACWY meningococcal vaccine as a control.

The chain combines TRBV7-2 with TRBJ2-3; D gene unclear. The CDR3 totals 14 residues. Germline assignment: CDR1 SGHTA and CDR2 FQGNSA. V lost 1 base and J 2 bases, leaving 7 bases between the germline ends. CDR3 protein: CASSLVILTDTQYF. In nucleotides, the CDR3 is TGTGCCAGCAGCTTAGTTATACTCACAGATACGCAGTATTTT.

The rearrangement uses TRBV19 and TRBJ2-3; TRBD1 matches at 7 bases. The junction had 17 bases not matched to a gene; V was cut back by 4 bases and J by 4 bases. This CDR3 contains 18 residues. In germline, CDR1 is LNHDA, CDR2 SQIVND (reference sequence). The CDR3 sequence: CASSTNAASQGIPDTQYF. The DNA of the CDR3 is TGTGCCAGTAGTACTAACGCCGCATCACAGGGGATACCAGATACGCAGTATTTT.

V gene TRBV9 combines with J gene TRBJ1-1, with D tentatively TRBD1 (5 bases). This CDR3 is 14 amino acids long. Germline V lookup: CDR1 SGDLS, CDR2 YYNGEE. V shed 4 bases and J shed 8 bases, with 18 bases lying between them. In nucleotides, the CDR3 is TGTGCCAGCAGCCCCTCCGGGACGACGGTCGAAGCTTTCTTT. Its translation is CASSPSGTTVEAFF.

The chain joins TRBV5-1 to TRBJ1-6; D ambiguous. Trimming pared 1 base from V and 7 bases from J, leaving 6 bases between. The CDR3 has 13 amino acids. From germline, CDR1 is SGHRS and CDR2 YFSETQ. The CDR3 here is CASSLTDNSPLHF. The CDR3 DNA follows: TGCGCCAGCAGCTTGACCGACAATTCACCCCTCCACTTT.

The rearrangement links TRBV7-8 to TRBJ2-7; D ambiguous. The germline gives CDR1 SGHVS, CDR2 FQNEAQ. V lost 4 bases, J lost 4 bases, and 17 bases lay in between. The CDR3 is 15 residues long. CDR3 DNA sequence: TGTGCCAGCAGCTCAACATTATCACCGGAGTACGAGCAGTACTTC. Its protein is CASSSTLSPEYEQYF.

CDR3 protein: CASSLRGNYGYTF. The CDR3 nucleotides read TGTGCCAGCAGCTTGAGAGGGAACTATGGCTACACCTTC. The chain has TRBV6-4 and TRBJ1-2; D not resolved. V was pared by 6 bases and J by 2 bases, with 10 bases between. The CDR3 totals 13 residues. CDR1 and CDR2 from the germline V gene are MRHNA and SNTAGT.

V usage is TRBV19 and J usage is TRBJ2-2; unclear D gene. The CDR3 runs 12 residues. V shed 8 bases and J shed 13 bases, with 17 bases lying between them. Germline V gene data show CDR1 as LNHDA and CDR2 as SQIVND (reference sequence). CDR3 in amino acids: CASSSWPGGLFF. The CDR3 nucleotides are TGTGCCAGTTCATCGTGGCCCGGCGGGCTGTTTTTT.

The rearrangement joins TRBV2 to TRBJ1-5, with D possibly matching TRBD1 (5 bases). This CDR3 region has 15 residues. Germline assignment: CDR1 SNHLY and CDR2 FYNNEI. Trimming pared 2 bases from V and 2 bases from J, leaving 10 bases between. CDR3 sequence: CASSERGEGNQPQHF. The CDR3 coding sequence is TGTGCCAGCAGTGAACGGGGGGAAGGCAATCAGCCCCAGCATTTT.

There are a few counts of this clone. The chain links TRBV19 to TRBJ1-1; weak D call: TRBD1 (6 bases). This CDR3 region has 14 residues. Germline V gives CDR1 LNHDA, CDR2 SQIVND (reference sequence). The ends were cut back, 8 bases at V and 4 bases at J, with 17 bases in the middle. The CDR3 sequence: CASAEPTGPTEAFF. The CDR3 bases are TGTGCCAGTGCGGAACCGACAGGCCCCACTGAAGCTTTCTTT.

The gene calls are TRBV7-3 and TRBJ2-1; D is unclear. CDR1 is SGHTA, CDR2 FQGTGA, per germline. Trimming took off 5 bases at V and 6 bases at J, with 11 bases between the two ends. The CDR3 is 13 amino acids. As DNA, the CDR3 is TGTGCCAGCAGCCTCCCGAGCGTCAATGAGCAGTTCTTC. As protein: CASSLPSVNEQFF.

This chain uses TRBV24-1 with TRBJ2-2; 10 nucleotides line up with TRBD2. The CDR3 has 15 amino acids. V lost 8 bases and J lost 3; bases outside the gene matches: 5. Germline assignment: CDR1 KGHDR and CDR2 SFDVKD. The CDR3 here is CATMPSGRDTGELFF. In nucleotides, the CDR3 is TGTGCCACCATGCCAAGCGGGAGGGACACCGGGGAGCTGTTTTTT.

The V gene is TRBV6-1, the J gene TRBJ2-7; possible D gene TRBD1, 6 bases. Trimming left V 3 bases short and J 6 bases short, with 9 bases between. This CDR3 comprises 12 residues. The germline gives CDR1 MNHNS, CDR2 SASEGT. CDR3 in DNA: TGTGCCAGCAGTGATTGGGGGCCCGAGCAGTACTTC. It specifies CASSDWGPEQYF.

CDR3 nucleotide sequence: TGTGCCAGCAGCTTAGCTGGGGGCCAGGAAGAAGCTTTCTTT. Translated, it gives CASSLAGGQEEAFF. The rearrangement joins TRBV7-6 to TRBJ1-1; D may be TRBD1 (6 bases). V was cut by 0 bases and J by 8 bases, with 13 bases left in between. The CDR3 totals 14 residues. Germline V gene lookup returns CDR1 SGHVS and CDR2 FNYEAQ.

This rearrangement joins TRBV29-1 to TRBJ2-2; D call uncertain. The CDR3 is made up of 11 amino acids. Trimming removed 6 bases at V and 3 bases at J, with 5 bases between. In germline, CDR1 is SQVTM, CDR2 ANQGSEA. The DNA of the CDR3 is TGCAGCGTAAAGTACACCGGGGAGCTGTTTTTT. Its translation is CSVKYTGELFF.

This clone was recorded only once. The DNA for the CDR3 is TGTGCCAGCAGCGTAGGCGCTGGCGGAACAGATACGCAGTATTTT. This translates into CASSVGAGGTDTQYF. The chain links TRBV9 to TRBJ2-3; D is ambiguous. The germline gives CDR1 SGDLS, CDR2 YYNGEE. Trimming removed 0 bases at V and 3 bases at J, with 11 bases between. The CDR3 loop spans 15 amino acids.

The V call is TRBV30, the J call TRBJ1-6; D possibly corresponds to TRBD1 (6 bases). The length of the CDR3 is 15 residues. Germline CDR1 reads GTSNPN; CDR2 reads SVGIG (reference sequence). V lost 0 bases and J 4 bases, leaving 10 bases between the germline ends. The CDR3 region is CAWSVLGGYNSPLHF. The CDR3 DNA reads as TGTGCCTGGAGTGTATTAGGGGGTTATAATTCACCCCTCCACTTT.

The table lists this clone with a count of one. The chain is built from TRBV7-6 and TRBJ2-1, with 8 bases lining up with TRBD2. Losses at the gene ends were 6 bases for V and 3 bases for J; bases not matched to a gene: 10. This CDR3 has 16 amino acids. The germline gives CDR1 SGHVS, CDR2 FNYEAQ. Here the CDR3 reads CASSSPWAGGYNEQFF. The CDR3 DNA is TGTGCCAGCAGTTCCCCCTGGGCGGGGGGCTACAATGAGCAGTTCTTC.